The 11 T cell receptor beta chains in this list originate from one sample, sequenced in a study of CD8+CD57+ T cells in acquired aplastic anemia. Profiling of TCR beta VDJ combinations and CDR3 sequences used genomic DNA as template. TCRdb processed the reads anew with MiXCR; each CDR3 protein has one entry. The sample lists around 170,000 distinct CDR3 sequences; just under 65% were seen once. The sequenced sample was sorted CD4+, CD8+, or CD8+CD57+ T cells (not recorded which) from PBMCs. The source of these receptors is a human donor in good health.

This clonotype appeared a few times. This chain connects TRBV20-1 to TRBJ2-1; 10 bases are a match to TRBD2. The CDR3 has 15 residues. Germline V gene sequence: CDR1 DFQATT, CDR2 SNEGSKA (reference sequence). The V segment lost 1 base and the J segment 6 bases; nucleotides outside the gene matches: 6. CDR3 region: CSARVEGLAVNEQFF. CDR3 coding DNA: TGCAGTGCTAGAGTCGAAGGACTAGCGGTCAATGAGCAGTTCTTC.

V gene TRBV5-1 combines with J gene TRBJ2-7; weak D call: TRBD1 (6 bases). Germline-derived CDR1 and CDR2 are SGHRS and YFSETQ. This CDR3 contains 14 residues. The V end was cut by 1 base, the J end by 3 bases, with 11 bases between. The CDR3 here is CASSLSPGDYEQYF. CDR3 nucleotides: TGCGCCAGCAGCTTGTCACCAGGGGACTACGAGCAGTACTTC. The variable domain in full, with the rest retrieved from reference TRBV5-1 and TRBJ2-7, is KAGVTQTPRYLIKTRGQQVTLSCSPISGHRSVSWYQQTPGQGLQFLFEYFSETQRNKGNFPGRFSGRQFSNSRSEMNVSTLELGDSALYLCASSLSPGDYEQYFGPGTRLTVT.

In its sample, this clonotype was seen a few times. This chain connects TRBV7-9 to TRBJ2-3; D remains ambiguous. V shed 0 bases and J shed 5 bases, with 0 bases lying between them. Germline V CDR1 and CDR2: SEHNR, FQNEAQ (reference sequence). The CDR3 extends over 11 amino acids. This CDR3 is CASSLADTQYF. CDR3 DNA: TGTGCCAGCAGCTTAGCAGATACGCAGTATTTT.

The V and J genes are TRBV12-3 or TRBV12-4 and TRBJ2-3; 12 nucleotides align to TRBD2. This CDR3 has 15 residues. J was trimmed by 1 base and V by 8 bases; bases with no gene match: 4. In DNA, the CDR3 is TGTGCCAGCTGTCGACTAGCGGGGGGCACAGATACGCAGTATTTT. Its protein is CASCRLAGGTDTQYF.

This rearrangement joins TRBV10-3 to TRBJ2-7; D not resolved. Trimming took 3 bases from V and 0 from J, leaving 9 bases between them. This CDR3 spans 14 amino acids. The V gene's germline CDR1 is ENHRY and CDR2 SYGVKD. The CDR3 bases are TGTGCCATCAGTGAAATCGGCAGCTCCTACGAGCAGTACTTC. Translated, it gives CAISEIGSSYEQYF.

This chain's CDR3 is CASSSWTGGRYEQYF. The DNA for the CDR3 is TGTGCCAGCAGCTCCTGGACAGGAGGACGCTACGAGCAGTACTTC. The J gene is TRBJ2-7, the V gene TRBV7-8; 7 bases align to TRBD1. Germline CDR1 and CDR2: SGHVS and FQNEAQ. The CDR3 is made up of 15 amino acids. V lost 4 bases, J lost 3 bases, and 9 bases stayed unmatched.

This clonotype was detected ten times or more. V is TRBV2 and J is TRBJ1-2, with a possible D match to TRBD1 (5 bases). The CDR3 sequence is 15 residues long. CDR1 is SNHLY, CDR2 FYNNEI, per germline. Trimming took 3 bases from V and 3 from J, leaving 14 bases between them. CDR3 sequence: CASSDLRGGDYGYTF. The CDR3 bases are TGTGCCAGCAGTGATTTGAGGGGAGGTGACTATGGCTACACCTTC.

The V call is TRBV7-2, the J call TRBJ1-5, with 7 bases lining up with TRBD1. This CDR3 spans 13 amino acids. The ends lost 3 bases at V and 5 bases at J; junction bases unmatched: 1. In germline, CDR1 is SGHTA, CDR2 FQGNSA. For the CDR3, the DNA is TGTGCCAGCAGCTTTGGGACAGATCAGCCCCAGCATTTT. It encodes CASSFGTDQPQHF.

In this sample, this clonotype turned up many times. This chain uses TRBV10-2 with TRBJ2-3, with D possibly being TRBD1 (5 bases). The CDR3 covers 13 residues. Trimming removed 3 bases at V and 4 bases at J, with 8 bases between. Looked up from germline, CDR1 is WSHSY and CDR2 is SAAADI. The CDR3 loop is CASSERQPDTQYF. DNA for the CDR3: TGCGCCAGCAGTGAAAGACAGCCAGATACGCAGTATTTT.

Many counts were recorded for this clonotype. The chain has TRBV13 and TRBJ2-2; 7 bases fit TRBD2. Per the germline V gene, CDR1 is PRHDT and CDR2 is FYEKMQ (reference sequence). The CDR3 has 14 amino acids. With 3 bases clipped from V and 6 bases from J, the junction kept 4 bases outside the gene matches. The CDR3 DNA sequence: TGTGCCAGCAGCTTTTCTAGCGGCCCCGGGGAGCTGTTTTTT. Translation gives CASSFSSGPGELFF.

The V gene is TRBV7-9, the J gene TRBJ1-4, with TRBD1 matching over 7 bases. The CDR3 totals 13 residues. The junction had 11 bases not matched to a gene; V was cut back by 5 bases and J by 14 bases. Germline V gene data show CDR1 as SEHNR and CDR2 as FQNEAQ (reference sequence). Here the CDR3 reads CASSPRQGSGLFF. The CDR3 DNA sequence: TGTGCCAGCAGCCCTCGACAGGGTTCTGGTCTGTTTTTT. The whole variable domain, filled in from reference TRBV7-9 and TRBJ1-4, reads DTGVSQNPRHKITKRGQNVTFRCDPISEHNRLYWYRQTLGQGPEFLTYFQNEAQLEKSRLLSDRFSAERPKGSFSTLEIQRTEQGDSAMYLCASSPRQGSGLFFGSGTQLSVL.